The 8 T cell receptor beta chains given below trace back to one sample, sequenced in a study of shared clonotypes between healthy human individuals. Data came from immunoSEQ multiplex PCR; TCRdb stores just in-frame clones and leaves some out. The table includes 2 million to 2.5 million clones, roughly 93% detected once. Sequenced input: naive CD4+ T cells from PBMCs. Subset of the sample: CD45RA+ positively selected. The source of these receptors is a man between 18 and 29 years old in good health. Some clones in this sample may be carry-over from other donors' samples.

In DNA, the CDR3 is TGTGCCATCAGCGACAGTGCCGGAGAGCAGTACTTC. This sequence encodes CAISDSAGEQYF. V is TRBV10-3 and J is TRBJ2-7, with D tentatively TRBD1 (5 bases). V was shortened by 6 bases and J by 7 bases, with 13 bases between the two germline ends. Germline V gene lookup returns CDR1 ENHRY and CDR2 SYGVKD. The CDR3 loop spans 12 amino acids.

The chain joins TRBV15 to TRBJ2-2, with 15 bases that match TRBD2. Per the germline V gene, CDR1 is LNHNV and CDR2 is YYDKDF (reference sequence). The CDR3 sequence is 17 residues long. With 0 bases clipped from V and 5 bases from J, the junction kept 1 base outside the gene matches. CDR3: CATSRDGTSGRTGELFF. DNA for the CDR3: TGTGCCACCAGCAGAGATGGGACTAGCGGGAGGACCGGGGAGCTGTTTTTT.

V usage is TRBV5-1 and J usage is TRBJ1-5, with D possibly being TRBD1 (6 bases). The CDR3 contains 16 residues. Trimming pared 4 bases from V and 4 bases from J, leaving 18 bases between. Germline assignment: CDR1 SGHRS and CDR2 YFSETQ. Written as DNA, the CDR3 is TGCGCCAGCAGCGTTGGTTTAGGGGGTAATAATCAGCCCCAGCATTTT. Protein: CASSVGLGGNNQPQHF.

A remark on this clone: Within the sample, other DNA sequences also encode this same CDR3. This rearrangement joins TRBV15 to TRBJ1-5; D unclear. Between the trimmed V and J ends, which lost 1 base and 4 bases, there was a span of 8 bases. The germline V gene has CDR1 LNHNV and CDR2 YYDKDF (reference sequence). The CDR3 covers 14 residues. The CDR3 region is CATSRGGGNQPQHF. CDR3 coding DNA: TGTGCCACCAGCAGAGGGGGTGGGAATCAGCCCCAGCATTTT.

CDR3 sequence (DNA): TGTGCCAGCAGTTTTACGTTCGTACAGATGAGCTCCTACAATGAGCAGTTCTTC. Translating gives CASSFTFVQMSSYNEQFF. The chain employs TRBV28 and TRBJ2-1; D is uncertain. CDR1 and CDR2 (germline): MDHEN, SYDVKM. CDR3 length: 18 amino acids. V lost 3 bases to trimming and J lost 0 bases, with 18 bases between them.

CDR3 DNA: TGTGCCAGCAGCTTGGCTAGCGGGGAGACCCAGTACTTC. It is translated as CASSLASGETQYF. This chain joins TRBV7-3 and TRBJ2-5, with TRBD2 matching 8 bases. The CDR3 spans 13 residues. After removal of 3 bases from V and 5 bases from J, the junction contained 2 bases not matched to a gene. Germline V gene sequence: CDR1 SGHTA, CDR2 FQGTGA.

The V gene is TRBV6-1, the J gene TRBJ2-7; tentatively, D is TRBD1 (5 bases). Germline CDR1 MNHNS, CDR2 SASEGT. This CDR3 spans 14 amino acids. V was cut by 2 bases and J by 2 bases, with 10 bases left in between. The chain's CDR3 is CASSEYDRAYEQYF. CDR3 nucleotide sequence: TGTGCCAGCAGTGAATACGACAGAGCCTACGAGCAGTACTTC.

The chain joins TRBV6-5 to TRBJ2-5; TRBD2 matches 8 bases. CDR3 length equals 13 residues. V was clipped by 5 bases and J by 6 bases; unmatched bases: 5. Germline values: CDR1 MNHEY, CDR2 SVGAGI. This CDR3 reads CASSTGGPKTQYF. Written as DNA, the CDR3 is TGTGCCAGCAGTACGGGGGGGCCCAAGACCCAGTACTTC.